The clone carrying this T cell receptor (beta chain) was counted a few times. What it recognizes is unknown. CDR1 is DFQATT and CDR2 is SNEGSKA in the germline V gene (reference sequence). This CDR3 region has 15 residues. V gave up 6 bases and J gave up 8 bases; unmatched junction bases: 15. The source of the sample is a study of T cells in Graves' hyperthyroidism and ophthalmopathy. Study results and limitations: Most expanded thyroid clonotypes above 0.001 recurred in blood. Model-based prediction identified ophthalmopathy a median about 6 months prior to its onset.

TCR beta CDR3 regions were amplified from RNA. The primer set for the first-round RT-PCR of the TCR CDR3 was HTBI. TCRdb ran MiXCR on the multiplex PCR reads and lists one entry per CDR3 protein. The data hold approximately 600,000 distinct CDR3 sequences, with 16% observed a single time. The chain joins TRBV20-1 to TRBJ1-4; TRBD1 aligns across 7 bases. The TCR comes from a woman aged 25 to 45 with Graves' hyperthyroidism. Sequenced: blood. CDR3 in amino acids: CSAPPLGTVVEKLFF. As DNA, the CDR3 is TGCAGTGCCCCCCCACTAGGGACAGTCGTAGAAAAACTGTTTTTT.